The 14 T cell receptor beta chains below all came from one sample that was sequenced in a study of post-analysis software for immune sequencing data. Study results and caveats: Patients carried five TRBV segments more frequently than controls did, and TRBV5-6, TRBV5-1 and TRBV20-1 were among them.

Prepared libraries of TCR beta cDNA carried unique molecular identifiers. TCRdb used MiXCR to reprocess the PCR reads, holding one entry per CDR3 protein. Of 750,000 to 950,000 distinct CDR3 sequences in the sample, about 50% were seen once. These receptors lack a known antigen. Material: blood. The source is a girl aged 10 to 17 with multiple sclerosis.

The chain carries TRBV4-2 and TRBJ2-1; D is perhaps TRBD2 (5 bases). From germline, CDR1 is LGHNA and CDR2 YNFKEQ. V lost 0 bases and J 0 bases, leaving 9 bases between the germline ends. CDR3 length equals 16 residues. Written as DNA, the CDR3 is TGTGCCAGCAGCCAAGAAGCGGCAAGCTCCTACAATGAGCAGTTCTTC. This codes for CASSQEAASSYNEQFF.

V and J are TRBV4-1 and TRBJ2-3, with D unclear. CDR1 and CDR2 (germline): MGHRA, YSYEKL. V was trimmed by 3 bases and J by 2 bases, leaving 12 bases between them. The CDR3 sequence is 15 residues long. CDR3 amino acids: CASSQTERNTDTQYF. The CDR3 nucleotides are TGCGCCAGCAGCCAGACGGAGAGAAACACAGATACGCAGTATTTT.

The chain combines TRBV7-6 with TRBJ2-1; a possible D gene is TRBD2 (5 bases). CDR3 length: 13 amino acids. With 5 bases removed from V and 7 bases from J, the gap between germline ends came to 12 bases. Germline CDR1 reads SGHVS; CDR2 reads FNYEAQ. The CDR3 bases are TGTGCCAGCAGCAGTCGGACTGGAAATGAGCAGTTCTTC. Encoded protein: CASSSRTGNEQFF.

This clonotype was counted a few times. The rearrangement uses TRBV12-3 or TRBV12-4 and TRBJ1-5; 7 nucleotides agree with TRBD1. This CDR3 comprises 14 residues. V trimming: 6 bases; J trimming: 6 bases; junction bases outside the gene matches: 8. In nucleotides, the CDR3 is TGTGCCAGCAGCTTGACAGGGAACGGTCAGCCCCAGCATTTT. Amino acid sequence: CASSLTGNGQPQHF.

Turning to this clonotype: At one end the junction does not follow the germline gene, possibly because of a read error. The CDR3 region is CASNEGDRVSYEQYF. For the CDR3, the DNA is TGTGCCAGCAATGAAGGGGACAGGGTGTCCTACGAGCAGTACTTC. The chain couples TRBV6-1 to TRBJ2-7; the match to TRBD1 covers 9 bases. From germline, CDR1 is MNHNS and CDR2 SASEGT. This CDR3 is 15 amino acids long.

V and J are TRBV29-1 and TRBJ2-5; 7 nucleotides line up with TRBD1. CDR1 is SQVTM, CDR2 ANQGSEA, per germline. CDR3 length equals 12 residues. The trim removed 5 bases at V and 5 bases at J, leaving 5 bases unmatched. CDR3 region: CSVNARGETQYF. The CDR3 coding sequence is TGCAGCGTTAACGCCAGGGGGGAGACCCAGTACTTC.

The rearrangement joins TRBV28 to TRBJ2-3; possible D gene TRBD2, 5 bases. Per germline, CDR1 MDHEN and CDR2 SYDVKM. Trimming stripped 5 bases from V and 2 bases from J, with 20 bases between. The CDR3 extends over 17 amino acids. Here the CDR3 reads CASSPQFAAVFTDTQYF. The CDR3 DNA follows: TGTGCCAGCAGTCCCCAATTTGCAGCGGTGTTCACAGATACGCAGTATTTT.

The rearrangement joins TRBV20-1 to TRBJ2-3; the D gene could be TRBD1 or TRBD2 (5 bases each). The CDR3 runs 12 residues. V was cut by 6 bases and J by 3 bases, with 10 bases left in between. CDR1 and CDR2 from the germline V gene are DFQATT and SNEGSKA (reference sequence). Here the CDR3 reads CSASRETDTQYF. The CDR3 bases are TGCAGTGCCAGCAGGGAGACAGATACGCAGTATTTT.

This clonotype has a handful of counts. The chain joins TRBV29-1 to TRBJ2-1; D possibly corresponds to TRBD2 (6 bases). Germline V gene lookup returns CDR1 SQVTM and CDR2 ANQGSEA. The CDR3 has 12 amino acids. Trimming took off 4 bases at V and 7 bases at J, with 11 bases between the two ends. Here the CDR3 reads CSVVRSGNEQFF. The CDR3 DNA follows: TGCAGCGTTGTAAGGAGCGGGAATGAGCAGTTCTTC.

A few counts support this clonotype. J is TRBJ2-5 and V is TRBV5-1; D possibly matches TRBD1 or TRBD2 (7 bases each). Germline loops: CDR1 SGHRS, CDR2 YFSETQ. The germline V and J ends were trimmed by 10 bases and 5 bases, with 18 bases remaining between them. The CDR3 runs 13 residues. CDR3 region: CASQRQGGETQYF. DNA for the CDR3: TGCGCCTCCCAGCGGCAGGGGGGGGAGACCCAGTACTTC.

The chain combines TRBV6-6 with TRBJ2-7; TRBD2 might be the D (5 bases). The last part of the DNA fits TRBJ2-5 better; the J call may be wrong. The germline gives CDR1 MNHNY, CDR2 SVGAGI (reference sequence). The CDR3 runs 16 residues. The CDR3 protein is CASSYSIWASGETQYF. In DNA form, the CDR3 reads TGTGCCAGCAGTTACTCGATATGGGCCTCGGGGGAGACCCAGTACTTC.

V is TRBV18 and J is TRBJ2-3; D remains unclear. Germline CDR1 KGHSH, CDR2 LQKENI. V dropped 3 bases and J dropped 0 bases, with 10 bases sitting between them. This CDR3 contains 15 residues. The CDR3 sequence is CASSPDGSSTDTQYF. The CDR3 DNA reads TGTGCCAGCTCACCGGACGGATCTAGCACAGATACGCAGTATTTT.

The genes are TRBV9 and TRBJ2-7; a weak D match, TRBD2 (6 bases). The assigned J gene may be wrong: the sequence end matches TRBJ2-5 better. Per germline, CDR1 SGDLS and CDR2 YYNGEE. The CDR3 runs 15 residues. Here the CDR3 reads CASSPRGAGMETQYF. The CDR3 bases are TGTGCCAGCAGCCCCAGAGGGGCGGGGATGGAGACCCAGTACTTC.

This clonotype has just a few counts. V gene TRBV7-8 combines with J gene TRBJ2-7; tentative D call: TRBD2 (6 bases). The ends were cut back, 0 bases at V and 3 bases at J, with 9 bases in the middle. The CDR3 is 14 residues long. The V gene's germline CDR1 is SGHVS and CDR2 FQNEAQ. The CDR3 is CASSLAAGFYEQYF. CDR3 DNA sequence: TGTGCCAGCAGCTTAGCGGCGGGGTTCTACGAGCAGTACTTC.